The T cell receptor beta chain under discussion was sequenced for a study of blood T cell repertoires in COVID-19. Sequencing was performed with immunoSEQ multiplex PCR; in TCRdb, only in-frame clones are kept and a portion is missing. The sample has approximately 80,000 clones; roughly 82% are singletons. The CDR3 totals 15 residues. Germline-derived CDR1 and CDR2 are MNHEY and SVGAGI. The V and J ends lost 9 bases and 3 bases, in that order; junction bases with no gene match: 10. Input material: peripheral blood. The clonotype was recovered from a man between 50 and 59 years old with active COVID-19. The chain recombines TRBV6-5 with TRBJ2-3, with TRBD1 matching over 9 bases. The CDR3 coding sequence is TGTGCCAGTCTAGCCCCCGGGACAGGGACAGATACGCAGTATTTT. It codes for CASLAPGTGTDTQYF.